The 30 T cell receptor beta chains below were found in one sample sequenced in a study of cytomegalovirus exposure and HLA in healthy donors. Vbeta (60) and Jbeta (13) primers were used in the PCR. Measured with immunoSEQ multiplex PCR; TCRdb has only the in-frame clones, and not every one. The sample carries 80,000 or so clones, 60% to 85% recorded once. The sample taken for sequencing was PBMCs. The receptors shown here come from a man in his forties in good health and CMV-seronegative.

This clone was detected a few times. This sequence joins TRBV5-4 and TRBJ1-3; perhaps TRBD1 as D (6 bases). Trimming pared 4 bases from V and 4 bases from J, leaving 15 bases between. The length of the CDR3 is 15 residues. Germline V gene sequence: CDR1 SGHNT, CDR2 YYREEE (reference sequence). The CDR3 DNA reads TGTGCCAGCAGCCCAGACAGGTCTGTCGGAAACACCATATATTTT. Its protein product is CASSPDRSVGNTIYF.

V gene TRBV6-5 combines with J gene TRBJ2-1; TRBD1 is a possible D gene (6 bases). The CDR3 contains 11 residues. Between the trimmed V and J ends, which lost 7 bases and 7 bases, there was a span of 8 bases. CDR1 and CDR2 from the germline V gene are MNHEY and SVGAGI. The CDR3 region has the DNA TGTGCCAGCACGCAGGGGAATGAGCAGTTCTTC. Its protein is CASTQGNEQFF.

The CDR3 sequence is CASSIRGQETQYF. The CDR3, as DNA: TGTGCCAGTAGTATACGGGGCCAAGAGACCCAGTACTTC. The chain joins TRBV19 to TRBJ2-5; D perhaps matches TRBD2 (5 bases). In germline, CDR1 is LNHDA, CDR2 SQIVND (reference sequence). V shed 2 bases and J shed 1 base, with 5 bases lying between them. This CDR3 is 13 amino acids long.

The CDR3 reads CASSQPSGTADYEQYF. CDR3 bases: TGTGCCAGCAGCCAACCTAGCGGAACCGCTGACTACGAGCAGTACTTC. The chain uses TRBV7-9 and TRBJ2-7; TRBD2 aligns across 7 bases. Germline V gene lookup returns CDR1 SEHNR and CDR2 FQNEAQ (reference sequence). V gave up 5 bases and J gave up 3 bases; unmatched junction bases: 13. This CDR3 contains 16 residues.

V usage is TRBV28 and J usage is TRBJ1-1; D uncertain. V was cut by 5 bases and J by 4 bases, with 14 bases left in between. Germline CDR1 is MDHEN and CDR2 is SYDVKM. There are 14 residues in the CDR3. The CDR3 is CASSPTFWSTEAFF. DNA of the CDR3: TGTGCCAGCAGTCCTACATTCTGGAGCACTGAAGCTTTCTTT.

This chain joins TRBV29-1 and TRBJ1-2; TRBD1 matches at 9 bases. The CDR3 length is 14 residues. The trim removed 3 bases at V and 4 bases at J, leaving 6 bases unmatched. Germline V gene sequence: CDR1 SQVTM, CDR2 ANQGSEA. The CDR3 region is CSVDRGTGTYGYTF. The CDR3 bases are TGCAGCGTTGATCGGGGGACAGGGACCTATGGCTACACCTTC.

The chain couples TRBV30 to TRBJ1-1; tentatively, D is TRBD1 (5 bases). This CDR3 region has 13 residues. V lost 2 bases and J lost 3, with 10 bases in between. Germline CDR1 reads GTSNPN; CDR2 reads SVGIG (reference sequence). CDR3 coding DNA: TGTGCCTGGAGTAAGGACACGGACACTGAAGCTTTCTTT. It translates to CAWSKDTDTEAFF.

The V and J genes are TRBV7-8 and TRBJ1-1; D is perhaps TRBD1 (6 bases). V was cut by 1 base and J by 7 bases, with 10 bases left in between. This CDR3 region has 13 residues. CDR1 is SGHVS and CDR2 is FQNEAQ in the germline V gene. This CDR3 is CASSLVQGSEAFF. The CDR3 nucleotides are TGTGCCAGCAGCTTAGTACAGGGAAGTGAAGCTTTCTTT.

The J gene is TRBJ2-5, the V gene TRBV7-2, with a weak D call TRBD1 (6 bases). The DNA matches TRBJ2-7 better at its end, which makes the J call doubtful. The CDR3 runs to 14 residues. CDR1 is SGHTA and CDR2 is FQGNSA in the germline V gene. The CDR3 loop reads CASSIQTGSYEQYF. CDR3 sequence (DNA): TGTGCCAGCAGCATCCAGACAGGCTCCTACGAGCAGTACTTC.

The chain employs TRBV27 and TRBJ2-5; D might be TRBD2 (6 bases). Germline loops: CDR1 MNHEY, CDR2 SMNVEV (reference sequence). There are 13 residues in the CDR3. Trimming left V 3 bases short and J 5 bases short, with 10 bases between. Here the CDR3 reads CASSFSGVETQYF. DNA of the CDR3: TGTGCCAGCAGTTTTTCGGGGGTGGAGACCCAGTACTTC.

This clone has only one observation. The genes are TRBV4-1 and TRBJ2-2; 10 bases match TRBD2. With V trimmed by 1 base and J by 2 bases, 1 base remained unmatched. CDR3 length: 16 residues. In germline, CDR1 is MGHRA, CDR2 YSYEKL. CDR3 region: CASSQASGSNTGELFF. The CDR3, as DNA: TGCGCCAGCAGCCAAGCTAGCGGGAGTAACACCGGGGAGCTGTTTTTT.

The J gene is TRBJ2-7, the V gene TRBV14; the match to TRBD1 covers 11 bases. Trimming took 4 bases from V and 3 from J; bases not matched to a gene: 2. CDR1 and CDR2 from the germline V gene are SGHDN and FVKESK. The CDR3 totals 14 residues. The CDR3 region is CASSRDRGFYEQYF. In DNA, the CDR3 is TGTGCCAGCAGCCGGGACAGGGGGTTCTACGAGCAGTACTTC.

The table lists this clone with a few counts. The chain joins TRBV5-6 to TRBJ1-1, with D perhaps TRBD1 (6 bases). The V and J ends lost 4 bases and 0 bases respectively, with 13 bases between them. The CDR3 sequence is 15 residues long. Germline CDR1 is SGHDT and CDR2 is YYEEEE. The CDR3 nucleotides read TGTGCCAGCAGCCCCGGACAGTTGGTGAACACTGAAGCTTTCTTT. Protein sequence: CASSPGQLVNTEAFF.

The chain joins TRBV29-1 to TRBJ2-3, with 7 nucleotides matching TRBD2. The CDR3 sequence is 14 residues long. With 6 bases clipped from V and 0 bases from J, the junction kept 6 bases outside the gene matches. Germline CDR1 reads SQVTM; CDR2 reads ANQGSEA. CDR3 sequence (DNA): TGCAGCGTAGAGCGGCGGGAGAGCACAGATACGCAGTATTTT. Translation: CSVERRESTDTQYF.

The gene calls are TRBV13 and TRBJ2-2; D uncertain. This CDR3 has 15 residues. With 0 bases removed from V and 5 bases from J, the gap between germline ends came to 10 bases. CDR1 PRHDT and CDR2 FYEKMQ come from the germline V gene (reference sequence). CDR3 sequence (DNA): TGTGCCAGCAGCTTAGGCCTAAGAGTTACCGGGGAGCTGTTTTTT. Its translation is CASSLGLRVTGELFF.

J is TRBJ2-7 and V is TRBV7-2, with TRBD2 matching 13 bases. V was clipped by 5 bases and J by 7 bases; unmatched bases: 5. The CDR3 contains 14 residues. Per the germline V gene, CDR1 is SGHTA and CDR2 is FQGNSA. The CDR3 bases are TGTGCCAGCAGCACAACTAGCGGGAGGGGTGAGCAGTACTTC. Translation: CASSTTSGRGEQYF.

This clone was detected a few times. For the CDR3, the DNA is TGTGCCTGGAGTGTCCGGCCGACGGGATACGAGCAGTACTTC. As protein: CAWSVRPTGYEQYF. The rearrangement uses TRBV30 and TRBJ2-5; maybe TRBD2 (5 bases). The closer fit of TRBJ2-7 to the DNA end suggests the J call may be wrong. Germline V gene sequence: CDR1 GTSNPN, CDR2 SVGIG (reference sequence). The CDR3 contains 14 residues.

V and J are TRBV28 and TRBJ2-7; D possibly corresponds to TRBD2 (7 bases). The germline V gene has CDR1 MDHEN and CDR2 SYDVKM. V gave up 3 bases and J gave up 0 bases, with 15 bases separating them. The CDR3 spans 16 residues. Here the CDR3 DNA reads TGTGCCAGCAGTTTCCCTCCCCGGGGGGCCTCCTACGAGCAGTACTTC. Translation: CASSFPPRGASYEQYF.

This rearrangement joins TRBV2 to TRBJ2-5; 8 bases match TRBD1. The end of the DNA is better explained by TRBJ2-7, so the J call may be wrong. Germline V gene sequence: CDR1 SNHLY, CDR2 FYNNEI. CDR3 length: 13 residues. CDR3 nucleotide sequence: TGTGCCAGCACGGGACAGGCTCCTTACGAGCAGTACTTC. Its translation is CASTGQAPYEQYF.

The gene calls are TRBV4-3 and TRBJ2-1; 13 nucleotides match TRBD2. There are 15 residues in the CDR3. With 1 base clipped from V and 10 bases from J, the junction kept 4 bases outside the gene matches. Germline V gene lookup returns CDR1 LGHNA and CDR2 YSLEER. CDR3 residues: CASSQGLAGGREQFF. The CDR3 DNA follows: TGCGCCAGCAGCCAAGGACTAGCGGGAGGACGAGAGCAGTTCTTC.

The chain is built from TRBV18 and TRBJ2-7, with 10 bases fitting TRBD1. CDR3 length: 16 amino acids. The germline V gene has CDR1 KGHSH and CDR2 LQKENI. V gave up 4 bases and J gave up 0 bases; unmatched junction bases: 6. In DNA form, the CDR3 reads TGTGCCAGCTCACTCGACCGGACAGGGGGCTCCTACGAGCAGTACTTC. This codes for CASSLDRTGGSYEQYF.

The J gene is TRBJ2-1, the V gene TRBV6-4, with 8 bases fitting TRBD2. Germline V gives CDR1 MRHNA, CDR2 SNTAGT. CDR3 size: 13 residues. V was clipped by 2 bases and J by 6 bases; unmatched bases: 0. Written as DNA, the CDR3 is TGTGCCAGCAGTGACGGGACTAGCAATGAGCAGTTCTTC. Residues: CASSDGTSNEQFF.

The V gene is TRBV2, the J gene TRBJ1-1; 11 bases line up with TRBD1. Germline trimming cut 10 bases from V and 3 bases from J; bases unmatched to any gene: 7. Looked up from germline, CDR1 is SNHLY and CDR2 is FYNNEI. This CDR3 has 14 residues. CDR3 nucleotides: TGTGCCACGGGGACAGGGGGTGGGTACACTGAAGCTTTCTTT. This sequence encodes CATGTGGGYTEAFF.

The CDR3 region has the DNA TGTGCCAGCAGTCTACAGGGGGAACGTGGGGGTGGCTACACCTTC. It is translated as CASSLQGERGGGYTF. The rearrangement uses TRBV28 and TRBJ1-2; 8 bases map to TRBD1. The CDR3 has 15 residues. The trim removed 5 bases at V and 7 bases at J, leaving 12 bases unmatched. Germline lookup yields CDR1 MDHEN and CDR2 SYDVKM.

This clone was recorded once. The chain employs TRBV4-3 and TRBJ2-3; D may be TRBD1 (5 bases). The CDR3 spans 15 residues. Germline lookup yields CDR1 LGHNA and CDR2 YSLEER. Trimming took 1 base from V and 4 from J, leaving 12 bases between them. The CDR3 sequence: CASSQVERGADTQYF. CDR3 sequence (DNA): TGCGCCAGCAGCCAAGTCGAAAGGGGCGCAGATACGCAGTATTTT.

V is TRBV7-2 and J is TRBJ2-2, with D possibly matching TRBD2 (5 bases). The CDR3 extends over 17 amino acids. Germline V gene lookup returns CDR1 SGHTA and CDR2 FQGNSA. The V and J ends lost 5 bases and 0 bases respectively, with 16 bases between them. CDR3 coding DNA: TGTGCCAGCAGCCCCGACATCGGCGGGCCGAACACCGGGGAGCTGTTTTTT. Translation: CASSPDIGGPNTGELFF.

The chain has TRBV9 and TRBJ1-1, with 9 bases that match TRBD1. This CDR3 contains 14 residues. V dropped 3 bases and J dropped 4; count of bases not matched to a gene: 4. Germline V gene data show CDR1 as SGDLS and CDR2 as YYNGEE. For the CDR3, the DNA is TGTGCCAGCAGCGAACAGGGGGCGGGCACTGAAGCTTTCTTT. It encodes CASSEQGAGTEAFF.

The chain couples TRBV5-6 to TRBJ2-3; TRBD1 matches 8 bases. With 0 bases clipped from V and 2 bases from J, the junction kept 8 bases outside the gene matches. CDR1 SGHDT and CDR2 YYEEEE come from the germline V gene. The CDR3 spans 17 residues. The DNA for the CDR3 is TGTGCCAGCAGCTTGGCCTGGGACAGGAAAATCACAGATACGCAGTATTTT. It translates to CASSLAWDRKITDTQYF.

V is TRBV4-3 and J is TRBJ2-4; D is perhaps TRBD1 (5 bases). This CDR3 has 16 amino acids. From germline, CDR1 is LGHNA and CDR2 YSLEER. V dropped 3 bases and J dropped 2 bases, with 14 bases sitting between them. CDR3 loop: CASSHPLGESKNIQYF. The CDR3 bases are TGCGCCAGCAGCCATCCCCTAGGGGAATCCAAAAACATTCAGTACTTC.

This chain uses TRBV6-6 with TRBJ2-3, with 9 bases fitting TRBD2. Germline V gives CDR1 MNHNY, CDR2 SVGAGI (reference sequence). The CDR3 is 16 residues long. J was trimmed by 1 base and V by 5 bases; bases with no gene match: 7. CDR3 sequence reads: CASSPGLAIGTDTQYF. The CDR3 coding sequence is TGTGCCAGCAGTCCGGGACTAGCTATTGGCACAGATACGCAGTATTTT.